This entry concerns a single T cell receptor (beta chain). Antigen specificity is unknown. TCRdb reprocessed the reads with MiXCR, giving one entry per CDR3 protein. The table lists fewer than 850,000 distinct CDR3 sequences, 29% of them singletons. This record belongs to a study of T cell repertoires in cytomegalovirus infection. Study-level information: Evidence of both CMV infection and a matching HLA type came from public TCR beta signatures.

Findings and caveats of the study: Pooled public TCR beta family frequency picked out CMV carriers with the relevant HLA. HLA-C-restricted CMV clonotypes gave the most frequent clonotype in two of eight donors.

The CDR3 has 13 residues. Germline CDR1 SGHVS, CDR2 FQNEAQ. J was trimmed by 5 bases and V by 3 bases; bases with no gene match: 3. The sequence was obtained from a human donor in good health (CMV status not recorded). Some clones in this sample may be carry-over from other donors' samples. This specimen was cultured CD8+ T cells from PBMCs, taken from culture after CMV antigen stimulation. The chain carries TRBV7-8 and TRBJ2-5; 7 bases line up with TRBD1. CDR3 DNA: TGTGCCAGCAGCTTCACAGGGGTGGAGACCCAGTACTTC. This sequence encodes CASSFTGVETQYF.